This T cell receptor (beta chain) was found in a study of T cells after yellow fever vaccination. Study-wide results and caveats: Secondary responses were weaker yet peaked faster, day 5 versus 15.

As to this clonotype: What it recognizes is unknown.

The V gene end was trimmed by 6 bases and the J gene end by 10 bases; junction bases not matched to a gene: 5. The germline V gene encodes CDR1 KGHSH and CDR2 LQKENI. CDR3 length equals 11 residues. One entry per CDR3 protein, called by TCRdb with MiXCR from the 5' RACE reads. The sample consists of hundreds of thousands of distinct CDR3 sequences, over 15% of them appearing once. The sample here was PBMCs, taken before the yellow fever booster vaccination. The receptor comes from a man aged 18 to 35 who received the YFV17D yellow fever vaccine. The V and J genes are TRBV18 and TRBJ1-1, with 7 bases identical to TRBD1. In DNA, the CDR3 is TGTGCCAGCTCCCAGAGACAGGGAGCTTTCTTT. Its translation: CASSQRQGAFF.